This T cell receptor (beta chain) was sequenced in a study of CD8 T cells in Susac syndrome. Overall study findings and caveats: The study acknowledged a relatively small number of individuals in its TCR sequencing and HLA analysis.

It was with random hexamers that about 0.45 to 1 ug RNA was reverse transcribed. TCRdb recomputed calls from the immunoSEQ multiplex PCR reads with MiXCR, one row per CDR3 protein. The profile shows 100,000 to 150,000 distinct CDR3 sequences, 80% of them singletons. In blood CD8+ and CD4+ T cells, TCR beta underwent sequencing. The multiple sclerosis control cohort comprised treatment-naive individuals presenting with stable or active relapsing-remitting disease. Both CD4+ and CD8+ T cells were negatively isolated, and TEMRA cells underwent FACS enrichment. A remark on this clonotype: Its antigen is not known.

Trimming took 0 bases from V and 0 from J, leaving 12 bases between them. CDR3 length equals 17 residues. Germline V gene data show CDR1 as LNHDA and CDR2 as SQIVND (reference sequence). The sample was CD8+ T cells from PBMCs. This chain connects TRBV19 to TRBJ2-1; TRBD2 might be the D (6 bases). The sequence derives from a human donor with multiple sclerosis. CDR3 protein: CASSIDWYSGSYNEQFF. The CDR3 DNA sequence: TGTGCCAGTAGTATAGATTGGTATAGCGGCTCCTACAATGAGCAGTTCTTC.